A single sample is the source of the 18 T cell receptor beta chains below, sequenced in a study of shared clonotypes between healthy human individuals (dated by TCRdb to 2020 to 2022). Libraries were constructed by the immunoSEQ multiplex PCR assay. Drawn from immuneACCESS, this table holds only the in-frame rearrangements with V and J called that TCRdb kept. Clones are partly lost; checked studies trace under half to an unresolved V gene and leave the rest unexplained. The sample table holds around 340,000 clones, of which around four fifths were seen once. The top ten constitute about 10% of the sample. The specimen was memory CD4+ T cells sorted from blood. The cell subset or site label for this specimen denotes: CD45RA-negative fraction. Every receptor here comes from a man aged 30 to 45 in good health.

The chain uses TRBV18 and TRBJ2-5; TRBD2 matches at 10 bases. V was clipped by 5 bases and J by 9 bases; unmatched bases: 12. Germline V gene data show CDR1 as KGHSH and CDR2 as LQKENI. This CDR3 is 15 amino acids long. The CDR3 region has the DNA TGTGCCAGCTCAGGGGGCCTAGCGGGAGCTGGGCCCCAGTACTTC. Encoded protein: CASSGGLAGAGPQYF.

This rearrangement joins TRBV6-5 to TRBJ2-7, with TRBD1 matching over 9 bases. The CDR3 extends over 14 amino acids. V lost 7 bases, J lost 1 base, and 5 bases stayed unmatched. From germline, CDR1 is MNHEY and CDR2 SVGAGI. In nucleotides, the CDR3 is TGTGCCAGCACCTTGGACAGGGGTTCCTACGAGCAGTACTTC. Its protein product is CASTLDRGSYEQYF.

The table lists this clone with a count of one. The chain joins TRBV4-1 to TRBJ1-3; D not certain. This CDR3 is 14 amino acids long. Germline lookup yields CDR1 MGHRA and CDR2 YSYEKL. The ends were cut back, 4 bases at V and 0 bases at J, with 7 bases in the middle. The CDR3 region is CASSRGFSGNTIYF. CDR3 in DNA: TGCGCCAGCAGCCGTGGATTCTCTGGAAACACCATATATTTT.

Concerning this clone itself: The sample contains more than one DNA sequence encoding this CDR3. The chain recombines TRBV7-2 with TRBJ2-5; D gene unclear. The CDR3 length is 16 residues. The V end lost 7 bases, the J end lost 5 bases, and 23 bases lay between the germline ends. CDR1 SGHTA and CDR2 FQGNSA come from the germline V gene. CDR3 amino acids: CASTLMRPAPEETQYF. CDR3 sequence (DNA): TGTGCCAGCACCCTAATGCGGCCAGCCCCCGAGGAGACCCAGTACTTC.

The genes are TRBV11-2 and TRBJ2-3; 11 nucleotides agree with TRBD2. Trimming cost V 4 bases and J 3 bases; bases outside gene matches: 12. Per germline, CDR1 SGHAT and CDR2 FQNNGV. The CDR3 is made up of 18 amino acids. In nucleotides, the CDR3 is TGTGCCAGCAGCTCCCGCGGGAGGCTAGCGGGAGGTACAGATACGCAGTATTTT. This gives the protein CASSSRGRLAGGTDTQYF.

The chain joins TRBV4-2 to TRBJ2-5; maybe TRBD2 (5 bases). The CDR3 contains 14 residues. Trimming shortened V by 5 bases and J by 4 bases, and 14 bases separated the two germline ends. Germline V gene lookup returns CDR1 LGHNA and CDR2 YNFKEQ. The CDR3 region is CASSSPGNRETQYF. The DNA of the CDR3 is TGTGCCAGCAGCTCACCGGGGAATAGAGAGACCCAGTACTTC.

The rearrangement uses TRBV29-1 and TRBJ1-2; D is ambiguous. Trimming removed 7 bases from V and 8 bases from J, with 14 bases in between. The CDR3 contains 11 residues. The germline V gene has CDR1 SQVTM and CDR2 ANQGSEA. CDR3 in DNA: TGCAGCGGGGCGGGGAACTGGGGCTACACCTTC. The encoded protein is CSGAGNWGYTF.

This clone was observed a few times. V gene TRBV2 combines with J gene TRBJ1-1; D is ambiguous. CDR3 length: 13 amino acids. CDR1 is SNHLY and CDR2 is FYNNEI in the germline V gene. Trimming shortened V by 6 bases and J by 5 bases, and 13 bases separated the two germline ends. The CDR3 loop reads CASRLTQETEAFF. In DNA form, the CDR3 reads TGTGCCAGCAGGCTAACACAAGAGACTGAAGCTTTCTTT.

This clone was counted only a few times. V usage is TRBV2 and J usage is TRBJ2-1, with D perhaps being TRBD1 or TRBD2 (5 bases each). There are 16 residues in the CDR3. V lost 5 bases, J lost 1 base, and 15 bases lay in between. CDR1 is SNHLY and CDR2 is FYNNEI in the germline V gene. CDR3 DNA sequence: TGTGCCAGCAGTCAAACAGGAACTAGGTCCTACAATGAGCAGTTCTTC. The encoded protein is CASSQTGTRSYNEQFF.

The chain is built from TRBV7-3 and TRBJ1-3, with D possibly being TRBD1 (5 bases). From germline, CDR1 is SGHTA and CDR2 FQGTGA. V lost 5 bases and J 1 base, leaving 9 bases between the germline ends. The CDR3 is 14 residues long. The CDR3 sequence: CASSSQGSGNTIYF. In DNA, the CDR3 is TGTGCCAGCAGCAGCCAGGGTTCTGGAAACACCATATATTTT.

V and J are TRBV6-1 and TRBJ2-2, with 8 positions matching TRBD1. Germline lookup yields CDR1 MNHNS and CDR2 SASEGT. The CDR3 is made up of 13 amino acids. V was clipped by 6 bases and J by 6 bases; unmatched bases: 3. Here the CDR3 DNA reads TGTGCCAGCAGACCACAGGGGGCCGGGGAGCTGTTTTTT. It specifies CASRPQGAGELFF.

This clone appeared once. The chain has TRBV28 and TRBJ2-2; no clear D gene. The CDR3 covers 15 residues. Germline-derived CDR1 and CDR2 are MDHEN and SYDVKM. Trimming left V 8 bases short and J 1 base short, with 14 bases between. CDR3 DNA: TGTGCCAGCCGAAGGTCCTGGTTGAACACCGGGGAGCTGTTTTTT. Amino acid sequence: CASRRSWLNTGELFF.

The gene calls are TRBV12-1 and TRBJ2-1; the tabulated D call, TRBD2, remains unverified against the DNA. TRBV12-1 is marked as a pseudogene. The CDR3 sequence is 13 residues long. Written as DNA, the CDR3 is TGTGCCAGCAGCCGCCAGCTAGAGAATGAGCAGTTCTTC. It translates to CASSRQLENEQFF.

The gene calls are TRBV5-1 and TRBJ2-5; maybe TRBD2 (5 bases). The length of the CDR3 is 14 residues. Trimming stripped 2 bases from V and 4 bases from J, with 12 bases between. Germline V gene data show CDR1 as SGHRS and CDR2 as YFSETQ. In DNA, the CDR3 is TGCGCCAGCAGCTTCTCACAGAGCGGAGAGACCCAGTACTTC. This codes for CASSFSQSGETQYF.

In its sample, this clone was seen a few times. The genes are TRBV4-3 and TRBJ2-2; the D gene is possibly TRBD1 (6 bases). The CDR3 totals 16 residues. Germline-derived CDR1 and CDR2 are LGHNA and YSLEER. V lost 1 base and J lost 3, with 12 bases in between. CDR3 nucleotides: TGCGCCAGCAGCCAAGTGTCAGGGGTAGACACCGGGGAGCTGTTTTTT. Translated: CASSQVSGVDTGELFF.

This clone showed up just a few times. V usage is TRBV28 and J usage is TRBJ2-2; 8 positions match TRBD1. The CDR3 runs 15 residues. The ends lost 3 bases at V and 5 bases at J; junction bases unmatched: 5. Germline lookup yields CDR1 MDHEN and CDR2 SYDVKM. CDR3 coding DNA: TGTGCCAGCAGTTTCAGGACAGGGCTGACCGGGGAGCTGTTTTTT. It is translated as CASSFRTGLTGELFF.

This chain links TRBV4-3 with TRBJ1-1; 8 bases are shared with TRBD1. From germline, CDR1 is LGHNA and CDR2 YSLEER. J gave up 1 base and V 3 bases, and 1 base lay outside the gene matches. This CDR3 has 14 amino acids. CDR3 amino acids: CASSHGTGNTEAFF. The CDR3 DNA is TGCGCCAGCAGCCACGGGACAGGGAACACTGAAGCTTTCTTT.

This chain connects TRBV28 to TRBJ1-1; D not resolved. CDR3 length: 12 residues. Trimming took off 7 bases at V and 0 bases at J, with 6 bases between the two ends. CDR1 MDHEN and CDR2 SYDVKM come from the germline V gene. The CDR3 loop is CASNSMNTEAFF. For the CDR3, the DNA is TGTGCCAGCAACAGCATGAACACTGAAGCTTTCTTT.